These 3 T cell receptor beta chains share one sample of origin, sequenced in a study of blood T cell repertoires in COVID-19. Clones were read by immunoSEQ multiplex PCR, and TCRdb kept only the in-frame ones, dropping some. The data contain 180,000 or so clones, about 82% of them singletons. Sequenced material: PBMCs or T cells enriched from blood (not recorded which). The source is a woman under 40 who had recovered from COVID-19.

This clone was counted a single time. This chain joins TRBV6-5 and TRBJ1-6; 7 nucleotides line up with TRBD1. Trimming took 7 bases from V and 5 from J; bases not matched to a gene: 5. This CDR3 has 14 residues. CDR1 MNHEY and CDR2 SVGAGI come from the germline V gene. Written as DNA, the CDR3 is TGTGCCAGCACCCGGACAGGTCATAATTCACCCCTCCACTTT. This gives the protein CASTRTGHNSPLHF.

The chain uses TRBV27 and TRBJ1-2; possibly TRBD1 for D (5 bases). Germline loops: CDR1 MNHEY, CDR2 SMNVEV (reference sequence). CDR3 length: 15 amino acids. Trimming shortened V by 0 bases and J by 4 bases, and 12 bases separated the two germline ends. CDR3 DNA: TGTGCCAGCAGTTTATCTATTCAGGGATTCTATGGCTACACCTTC. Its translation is CASSLSIQGFYGYTF.

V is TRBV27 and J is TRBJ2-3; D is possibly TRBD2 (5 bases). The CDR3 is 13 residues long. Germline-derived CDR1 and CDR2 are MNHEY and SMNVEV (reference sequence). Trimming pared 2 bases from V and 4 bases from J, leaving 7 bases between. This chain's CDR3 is CASSLTEADTQYF. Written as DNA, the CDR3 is TGTGCCAGCAGTTTAACGGAGGCAGATACGCAGTATTTT.